This is a list of T cell receptor beta chains from one sample in a study of cytomegalovirus exposure and HLA in healthy donors. This table comes from immunoSEQ multiplex PCR, and its TCRdb copy is limited to in-frame clones, with some not included. This sample has under 150,000 clones, with roughly a tenth found just once. Sequenced: PBMCs. The receptors here all came from a male donor in good health and CMV-seronegative. The CDR3 runs from the conserved cysteine through the conserved F or W. A D gene is named only where the DNA matches it firmly. Clone size is given for some rows only: seen once, a few or many times, or a class if the clone is expanded.

abundance	v_gene	j_gene	d_gene	CDR3nt	CDR3aa
few	TRBV27	TRBJ2-1	TRBD2	TGTGCCAGCAGTGTACCGGGACTAGCGGGAGGGCATTACAATGAGCAGTTCTTC	CASSVPGLAGGHYNEQFF
few	TRBV7-2	TRBJ2-5	TRBD2	TGTGCCAGCAGCATTTCCGGGACTAGCGGGAGTTCCCAAGAGACCCAGTACTTC	CASSISGTSGSSQETQYF
few	TRBV7-3	TRBJ1-6	NA	TGTGCCAGCAGCTTGGGGGGAGCCAATTCACCCCTCCACTTT	CASSLGGANSPLHF
few	TRBV30	TRBJ2-1	NA	TGTGCCTGGAGTTGGACAGCCTACAATGAGCAGTTCTTC	CAWSWTAYNEQFF
NA	TRBV7-9	TRBJ2-7	NA	TGTGCCAGCAGCTTAGCGGGGAGCAGAATTGAAAAGAACTACGAGCAGTACTTC	CASSLAGSRIEKNYEQYF
NA	TRBV27	TRBJ1-5	NA	TGTGCCAGCAGTTTGAGGGAGACTAGCGATCAGCCCCAGCATTTT	CASSLRETSDQPQHF
NA	TRBV27	TRBJ1-5	TRBD1	TGTGCCAGCAGGGACCTGGGGACAGGGGACCAGCCCCAGCATTTT	CASRDLGTGDQPQHF
few	TRBV19	TRBJ1-1	NA	TGTGCCAGTATCATAGGAGTCCGGAGAGGAACTGAAGCTTTCTTT	CASIIGVRRGTEAFF
NA	TRBV11-2	TRBJ1-1	NA	TGTGCCAGCAGCTCGATCGGACAGTCTGAAGCTTTCTTT	CASSSIGQSEAFF
NA	TRBV5-6	TRBJ1-5	NA	TGTGCCAGCAGCTTGGAGGGGCGACGACAGCCCCAGCATTTT	CASSLEGRRQPQHF
NA	TRBV30	TRBJ1-2	NA	TGTGCCTGGAGTTTAGGGCAGGGCCATGGCTACACCTTC	CAWSLGQGHGYTF
few	TRBV9	TRBJ2-7	TRBD2	TGTGCCAGCAGCCCGGGACTAGCGGGGACCTACGAGCAGTACTTC	CASSPGLAGTYEQYF
few	TRBV29-1	TRBJ1-1	NA	TGCAGCGTCCCCTCAGGGAGGGAAGCTTTCTTT	CSVPSGREAFF
NA	TRBV7-6	TRBJ1-6	NA	TGTGCCAGCAGCTCAACGATACCGACAGGCAATAATTCACCCCTCCACTTT	CASSSTIPTGNNSPLHF
few	TRBV5-1	TRBJ1-1	NA	TGCGCCAGCAGCTTGATCGACACTGAAGCTTTCTTT	CASSLIDTEAFF
few	TRBV2	TRBJ2-1	TRBD1	TGTGCCAGCAGCCCGGAACAGGGGATCGATGAGCAGTTCTTC	CASSPEQGIDEQFF
NA	TRBV4-2	TRBJ2-2	TRBD2	TGTGCCAGCAGCCAAGATGCGAGTCTAGCGGGGGGATTGAACACCGGGGAGCTGTTTTTT	CASSQDASLAGGLNTGELFF
few	TRBV4-3	TRBJ2-7	NA	TGCGCCAGCAGCCAAGGGGGACTCGGGTACGAGCAGTACTTC	CASSQGGLGYEQYF
few	TRBV27	TRBJ1-5	NA	TGTGCCAGCAGTTTATCTACGGGTGTGGGCAATCAGCCCCAGCATTTT	CASSLSTGVGNQPQHF
NA	TRBV28	TRBJ2-4	TRBD2	TGTGCCAGCAGTTTCTCAGGTAGCGGGGGGGCCAGGAACATTCAGTACTTC	CASSFSGSGGARNIQYF
few	TRBV4-1	TRBJ1-6	TRBD1	TGCGCCAGCAGCGTAACACAGGGGGCTGATAATTCACCCCTCCACTTT	CASSVTQGADNSPLHF
NA	TRBV4-1	TRBJ1-1	TRBD1	TGCGCCAGCAGTCACAGGGGCGTATTACTGAACACTGAAGCTTTCTTT	CASSHRGVLLNTEAFF
few	TRBV4-1	TRBJ2-3	NA	TGCGCCAGCAGCATCCTTTGGAACGGGGGACGCACAGATACGCAGTATTTT	CASSILWNGGRTDTQYF
few	TRBV2	TRBJ1-2	NA	TGTGCCAGCAGTGAAGAGAGCTTGGGTCACAGGAACTATGGCTACACCTTC	CASSEESLGHRNYGYTF
NA	TRBV7-2	TRBJ2-3	NA	TGTGCCAGCAGCTTAGCGGCACAGAGCACAGATACGCAGTATTTT	CASSLAAQSTDTQYF
NA	TRBV5-1	TRBJ2-5	TRBD2	TGCGCCAGCAGCTTCTGGGCGGGAGAAGAGACCCAGTACTTC	CASSFWAGEETQYF
NA	TRBV5-1	TRBJ2-5	TRBD1	TGCGCCAGCAGCCCTGGGACAGGACAAGAGACCCAGTACTTC	CASSPGTGQETQYF
NA	TRBV7-9	TRBJ2-1	NA	TGTGCCTGCCAATGGCGGCCGACCGACTTATCCTACAATGAGCAGTTCTTC	CACQWRPTDLSYNEQFF
few	TRBV5-1	TRBJ2-5	NA	TGCGCCAGCAGCTGGTTGGCTGTCGGGGAGACCCAGTACTTC	CASSWLAVGETQYF
NA	TRBV18	TRBJ1-4	TRBD1	TGTGCCAGCTCACCAGGGGGTCCAGGGGGTCTGTTTTTT	CASSPGGPGGLFF
NA	TRBV5-8	TRBJ1-5	TRBD1	TGTGCCAGCAGCTTGGGCTCCGACAGGGGTGGCAATCAGCCCCAGCATTTT	CASSLGSDRGGNQPQHF
few	TRBV4-3	TRBJ2-1	NA	TGCGCCAGCAGCCAGACCGAACAGGGACTACGGAATGAGCAGTTCTTC	CASSQTEQGLRNEQFF
NA	TRBV19	TRBJ1-3	NA	TGTGCCAGTAGTACAGGGGAAACTGGAAACACCATATATTTT	CASSTGETGNTIYF
few	TRBV27	TRBJ1-4	NA	TGTGCCAGCAGGCTATTCGCCGGGACAACAACTAATGAAAAACTGTTTTTT	CASRLFAGTTTNEKLFF
few	TRBV7-2	TRBJ1-1	TRBD1	TGTGCCAGCAGCTTACCGAGAGACAGGGGGAACACTGAAGCTTTCTTT	CASSLPRDRGNTEAFF
NA	TRBV5-1	TRBJ2-1	TRBD1	TGCGCCAGCAGCTTAGGACAGGGGAGAGTGAATGAGCAGTTCTTC	CASSLGQGRVNEQFF
NA	TRBV28	TRBJ2-3	TRBD1	TGTGCCAGCAGTCGGGACAGGGCCCCAGATACGCAGTATTTT	CASSRDRAPDTQYF
NA	TRBV7-9	TRBJ2-3	TRBD2	TGTGCCAGCAGCCGACTAGCGGCTCCTTTCGATACGCAGTATTTT	CASSRLAAPFDTQYF
few	TRBV5-1	TRBJ1-3	NA	TGCGCCAGCAGCCCCACCCCGGCGGGAGGCTCTGGAAACACCATATATTTT	CASSPTPAGGSGNTIYF
NA	TRBV4-3	TRBJ1-2	NA	TGCGCCAGCAGCCAAGAGGGGGGTTATTGGGGCTACACCTTC	CASSQEGGYWGYTF
few	TRBV7-3	TRBJ2-2	NA	TGTGCCAGCAGCTTAGAGGGAGGCGGGGAGCTGTTTTTT	CASSLEGGGELFF
NA	TRBV19	TRBJ2-1	NA	TGTGCCAGTAGTACCCGACGTCGGGCGGGGCTCTACAATGAGCAGTTCTTC	CASSTRRRAGLYNEQFF
few	TRBV6-5	TRBJ2-5	NA	TGTGCCAGCAGCTGGGACATTTTCCAAGAGACCCAGTACTTC	CASSWDIFQETQYF
NA	TRBV7-2	TRBJ1-1	TRBD1	TGTGCCAGCAGCTTAGCAGGGGGCGCCGGCACTGAAGCTTTCTTT	CASSLAGGAGTEAFF
NA	TRBV7-2	TRBJ1-2	NA	TGTGCCAGCAGCTTAGCGCAGAACTATGGCTACACCTTC	CASSLAQNYGYTF
few	TRBV5-1	TRBJ2-1	NA	TGCGCCAGCAGCCGCCGGGAGAACAATGAGCAGTTCTTC	CASSRRENNEQFF
few	TRBV6-6	TRBJ1-5	TRBD1	TGTGCCAGCAGTTACTCCGACAGGGGTCGCAATCAGCCCCAGCATTTT	CASSYSDRGRNQPQHF
few	TRBV19	TRBJ2-7	NA	TGTGCCAGTACGGTAGTCCATGGGCCCTACGAGCAGTACTTC	CASTVVHGPYEQYF
few	TRBV7-9	TRBJ1-4	TRBD1	TGTGCCAGCAGCTCAGGGGGGACAGGGCCTAATGAAAAACTGTTTTTT	CASSSGGTGPNEKLFF
NA	TRBV7-9	TRBJ2-7	TRBD1	TGTGCCAGCAGCGCAGGGGGCAGGGCCTACGAGCAGTACTTC	CASSAGGRAYEQYF
NA	TRBV7-3	TRBJ2-1	TRBD2	TGTGCCAGCAGCTCTAGACGGGCGGGAGGTATCTATCAGGATGAGCAGTTCTTC	CASSSRRAGGIYQDEQFF
NA	TRBV29-1	TRBJ1-2	NA	TGCAGCGTTGCCCGCTATGGCTACACCTTC	CSVARYGYTF
few	TRBV27	TRBJ2-3	TRBD2	TGTGCCAGCTGGCTAGCGGGAGGGCCAACAGATACGCAGTATTTT	CASWLAGGPTDTQYF
NA	TRBV19	TRBJ1-1	NA	TGTGCCAGTAGTATCTGGGGGGGGCTGAACACTGAAGCTTTCTTT	CASSIWGGLNTEAFF
NA	TRBV19	TRBJ2-1	NA	TGTGCCAGTAGTTGGGGCGGGACCTACAATGAGCAGTTCTTC	CASSWGGTYNEQFF
NA	TRBV13	TRBJ1-2	TRBD1	TGTGCCAGCAGCATTGCCGACAGGGCAAAAGGCTACACCTTC	CASSIADRAKGYTF
NA	TRBV4-3	TRBJ2-1	TRBD2	TGCGCCAGCAGCCACCTCAGCGGGATCTCCTACAATGAGCAGTTCTTC	CASSHLSGISYNEQFF